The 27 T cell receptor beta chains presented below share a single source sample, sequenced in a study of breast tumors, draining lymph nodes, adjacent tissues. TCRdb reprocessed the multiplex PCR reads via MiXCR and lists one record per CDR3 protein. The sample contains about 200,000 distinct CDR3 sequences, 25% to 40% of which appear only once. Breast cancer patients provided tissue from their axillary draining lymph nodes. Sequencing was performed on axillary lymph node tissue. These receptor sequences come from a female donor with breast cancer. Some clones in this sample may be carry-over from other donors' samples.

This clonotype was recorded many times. The CDR3 region is CASDSAGGTYEQYF. DNA of the CDR3: TGTGCCAGCGATTCGGCAGGGGGAACCTACGAGCAGTACTTC. The J gene is TRBJ2-7, the V gene TRBV6-1; 7 bases are a match to TRBD1. The CDR3 sequence is 14 residues long. After removal of 8 bases from V and 2 bases from J, the junction contained 9 bases not matched to a gene. The germline V gene encodes CDR1 MNHNS and CDR2 SASEGT.

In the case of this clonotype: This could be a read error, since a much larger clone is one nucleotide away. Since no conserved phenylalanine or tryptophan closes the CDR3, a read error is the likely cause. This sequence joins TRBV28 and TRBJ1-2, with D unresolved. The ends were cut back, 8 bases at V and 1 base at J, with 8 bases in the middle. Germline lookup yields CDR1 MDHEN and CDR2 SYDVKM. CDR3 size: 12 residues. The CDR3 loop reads CASGSSNYGYTS. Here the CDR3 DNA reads TGTGCCAGCGGTTCCAGTAACTATGGCTACACCTCC.

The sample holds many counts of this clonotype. DNA of the CDR3: TGCAGCGTGCTGACGGCCCGAGCGGGAGGTACGCAGTATTTT. Encoded protein: CSVLTARAGGTQYF. The chain uses TRBV29-1 and TRBJ2-3; 9 bases align to TRBD2. V lost 6 bases to trimming and J lost 8 bases; unmatched junction nucleotides: 12. Per the germline V gene, CDR1 is SQVTM and CDR2 is ANQGSEA. The CDR3 has 14 amino acids.

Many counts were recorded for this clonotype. This chain's CDR3 is CASSQEAGPPRPEQFF. The CDR3, as DNA: TGCGCCAGCAGCCAAGAGGCGGGACCCCCAAGGCCTGAGCAGTTCTTC. The chain couples TRBV4-3 to TRBJ2-1; weak D call: TRBD2 (6 bases). Germline V gives CDR1 LGHNA, CDR2 YSLEER. The V end lost 0 bases, the J end lost 9 bases, and 18 bases lay between the germline ends. There are 16 residues in the CDR3.

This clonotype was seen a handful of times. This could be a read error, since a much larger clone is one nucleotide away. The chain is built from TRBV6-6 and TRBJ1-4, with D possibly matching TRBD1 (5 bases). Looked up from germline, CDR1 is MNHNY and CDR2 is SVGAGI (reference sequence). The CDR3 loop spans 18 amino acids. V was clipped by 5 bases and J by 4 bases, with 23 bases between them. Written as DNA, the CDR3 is TGTGCCAGCAGTCACGGGGACTCCGGTCAGGTCGATAATGAAAAACTGTTTTTT. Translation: CASSHGDSGQVDNEKLFF.

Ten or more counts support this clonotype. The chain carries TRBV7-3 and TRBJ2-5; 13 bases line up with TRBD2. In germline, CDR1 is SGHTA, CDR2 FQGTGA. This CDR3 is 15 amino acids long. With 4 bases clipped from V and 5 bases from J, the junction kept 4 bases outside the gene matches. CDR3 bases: TGTGCCAGCAGCTCGGGACTAGCGGGGTTGGAGACCCAGTACTTC. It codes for CASSSGLAGLETQYF. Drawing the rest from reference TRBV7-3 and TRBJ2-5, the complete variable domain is GAGVSQTPSNKVTEKGKYVELRCDPISGHTALYWYRQSLGQGPEFLIYFQGTGAADDSGLPNDRFFAVRPEGSVSTLKIQRTERGDSAVYLCASSSGLAGLETQYFGPGTRLLVL.

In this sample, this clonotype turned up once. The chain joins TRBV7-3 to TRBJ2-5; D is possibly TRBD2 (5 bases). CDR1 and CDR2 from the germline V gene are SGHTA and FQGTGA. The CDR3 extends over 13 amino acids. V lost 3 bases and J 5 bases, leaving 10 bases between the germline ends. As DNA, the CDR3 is TGTGCCAGCAGCTTTGCCGGGGATGAGACCCAGTACTTC. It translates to CASSFAGDETQYF.

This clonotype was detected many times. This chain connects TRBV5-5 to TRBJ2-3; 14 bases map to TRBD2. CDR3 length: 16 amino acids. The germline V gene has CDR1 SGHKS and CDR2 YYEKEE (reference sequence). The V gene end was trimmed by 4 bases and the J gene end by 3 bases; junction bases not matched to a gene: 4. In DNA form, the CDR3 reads TGTGCCAGCAGCCTGACTAGCGGGGGGGGGACAGATACGCAGTATTTT. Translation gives CASSLTSGGGTDTQYF.

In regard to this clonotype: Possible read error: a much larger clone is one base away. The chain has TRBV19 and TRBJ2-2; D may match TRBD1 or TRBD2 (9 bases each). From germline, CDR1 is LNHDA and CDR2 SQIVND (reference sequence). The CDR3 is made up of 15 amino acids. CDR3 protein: CASRKGQGLAGGLFF. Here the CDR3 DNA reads TGTGCCAGTAGAAAGGGACAGGGACTAGCCGGGGGGCTGTTTTTT. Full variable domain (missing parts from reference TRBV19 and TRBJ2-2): DGGITQSPKYLFRKEGQNVTLSCEQNLNHDAMYWYRQDPGQGLRLIYYSQIVNDFQKGDIAEGYSVSREKKESFPLTVTSAQKNPTAFYLCASRKGQGLAGGLFFGEGSRLTVL.

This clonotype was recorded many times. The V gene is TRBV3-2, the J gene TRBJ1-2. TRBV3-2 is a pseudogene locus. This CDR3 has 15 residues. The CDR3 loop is CASSPIKRDNYGYTF. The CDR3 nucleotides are TGTGCCAGCAGCCCCATCAAGCGGGACAACTATGGCTACACCTTC.

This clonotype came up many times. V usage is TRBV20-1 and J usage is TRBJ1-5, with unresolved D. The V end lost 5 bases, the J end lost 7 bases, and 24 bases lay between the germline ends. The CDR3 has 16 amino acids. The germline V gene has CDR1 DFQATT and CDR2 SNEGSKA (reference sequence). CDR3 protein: CSAGVTASVPLQPQHF. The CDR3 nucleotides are TGCAGTGCTGGGGTGACGGCCTCCGTCCCCCTACAGCCCCAGCATTTT.

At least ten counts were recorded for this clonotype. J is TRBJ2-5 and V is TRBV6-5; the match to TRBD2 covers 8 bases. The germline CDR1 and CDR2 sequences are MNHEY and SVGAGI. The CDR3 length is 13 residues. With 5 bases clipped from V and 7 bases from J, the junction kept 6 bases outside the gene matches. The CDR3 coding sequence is TGTGCCAGCAGTCCGGACCGGGAGGGGACCCAGTACTTC. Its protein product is CASSPDREGTQYF.

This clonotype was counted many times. This CDR3 is CASRFNSNQPQHF. CDR3 coding DNA: TGTGCCAGTCGCTTTAATAGCAATCAGCCCCAGCATTTT. The chain is built from TRBV6-1 and TRBJ1-5; D not certain. Per the germline V gene, CDR1 is MNHNS and CDR2 is SASEGT. This CDR3 has 13 residues. Trimming took 9 bases from V and 0 from J, leaving 9 bases between them.

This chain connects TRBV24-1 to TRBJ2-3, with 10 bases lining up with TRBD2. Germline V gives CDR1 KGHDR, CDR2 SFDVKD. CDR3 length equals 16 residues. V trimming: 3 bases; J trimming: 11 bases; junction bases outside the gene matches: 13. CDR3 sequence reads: CATSDPTSGIGREQYF. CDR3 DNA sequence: TGTGCCACCAGTGATCCCACTAGCGGGATTGGAAGGGAGCAGTATTTT.

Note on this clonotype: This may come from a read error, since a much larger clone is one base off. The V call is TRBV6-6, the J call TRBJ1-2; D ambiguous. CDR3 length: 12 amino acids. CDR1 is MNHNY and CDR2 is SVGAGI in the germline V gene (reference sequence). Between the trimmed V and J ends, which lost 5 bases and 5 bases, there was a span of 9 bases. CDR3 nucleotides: TGTGCCAGCAGTCCTCGACCTTATGGCTACACCTTC. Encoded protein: CASSPRPYGYTF.

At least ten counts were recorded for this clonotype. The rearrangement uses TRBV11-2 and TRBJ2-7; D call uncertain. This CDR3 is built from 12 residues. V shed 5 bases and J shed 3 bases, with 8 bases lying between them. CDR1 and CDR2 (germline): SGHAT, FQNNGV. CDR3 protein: CASSPWDYEQYF. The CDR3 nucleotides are TGTGCCAGCAGCCCATGGGACTACGAGCAGTACTTC.

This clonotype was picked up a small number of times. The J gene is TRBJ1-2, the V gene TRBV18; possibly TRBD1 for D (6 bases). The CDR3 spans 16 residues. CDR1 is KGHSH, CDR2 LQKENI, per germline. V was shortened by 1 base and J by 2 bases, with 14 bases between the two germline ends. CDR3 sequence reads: CASSPRDIVTNYGYTF. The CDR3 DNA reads TGTGCCAGCTCACCACGGGACATTGTAACGAACTATGGCTACACCTTC.

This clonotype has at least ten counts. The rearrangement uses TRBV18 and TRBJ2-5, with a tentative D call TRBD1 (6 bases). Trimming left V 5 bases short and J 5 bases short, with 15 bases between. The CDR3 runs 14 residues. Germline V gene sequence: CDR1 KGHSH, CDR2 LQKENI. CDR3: CASSATGMKETQYF. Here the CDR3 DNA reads TGTGCCAGCTCAGCCACAGGGATGAAGGAGACCCAGTACTTC.

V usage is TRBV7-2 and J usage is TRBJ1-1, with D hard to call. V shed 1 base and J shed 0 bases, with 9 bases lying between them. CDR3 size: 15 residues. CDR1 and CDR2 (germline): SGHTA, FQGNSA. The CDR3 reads CASSLEVQVNTEAFF. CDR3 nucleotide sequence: TGTGCCAGCAGCTTAGAGGTCCAAGTGAACACTGAAGCTTTCTTT.

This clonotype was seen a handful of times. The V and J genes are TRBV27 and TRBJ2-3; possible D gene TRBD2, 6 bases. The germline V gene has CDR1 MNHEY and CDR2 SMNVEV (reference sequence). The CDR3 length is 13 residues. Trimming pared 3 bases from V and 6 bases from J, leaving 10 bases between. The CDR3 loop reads CASSFGDWDTQYF. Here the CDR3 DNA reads TGTGCCAGCAGTTTTGGGGACTGGGATACGCAGTATTTT.

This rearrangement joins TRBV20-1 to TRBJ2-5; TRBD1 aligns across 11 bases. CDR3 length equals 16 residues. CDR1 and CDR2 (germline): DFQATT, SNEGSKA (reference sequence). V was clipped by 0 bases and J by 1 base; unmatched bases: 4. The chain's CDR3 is CSARDRTGGLQETQYF. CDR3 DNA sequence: TGCAGTGCTAGAGACCGGACAGGGGGCCTCCAAGAGACCCAGTACTTC.

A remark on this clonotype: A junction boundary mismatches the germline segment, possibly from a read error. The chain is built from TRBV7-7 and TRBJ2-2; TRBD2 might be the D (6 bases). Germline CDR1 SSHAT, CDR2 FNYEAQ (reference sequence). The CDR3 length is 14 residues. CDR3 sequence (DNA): TGTGCTAGCAGCTTAGATAGCGGAACCGGGGAGCTGTTTTTT. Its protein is CASSLDSGTGELFF.

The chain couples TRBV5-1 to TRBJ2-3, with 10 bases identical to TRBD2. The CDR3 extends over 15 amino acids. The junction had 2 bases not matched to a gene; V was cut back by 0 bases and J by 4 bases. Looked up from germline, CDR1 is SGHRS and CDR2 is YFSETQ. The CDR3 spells CASSLAAGGADTQYF. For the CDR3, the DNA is TGCGCCAGCAGCTTGGCAGCGGGAGGGGCAGATACGCAGTATTTT.

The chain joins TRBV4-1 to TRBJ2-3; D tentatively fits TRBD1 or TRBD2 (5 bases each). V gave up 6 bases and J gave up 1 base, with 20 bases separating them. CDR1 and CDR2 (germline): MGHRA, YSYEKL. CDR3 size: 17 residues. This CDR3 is CASRPKGRGPRTDTQYF. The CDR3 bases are TGCGCCAGCAGACCAAAGGGCCGGGGCCCCCGCACAGATACGCAGTATTTT.

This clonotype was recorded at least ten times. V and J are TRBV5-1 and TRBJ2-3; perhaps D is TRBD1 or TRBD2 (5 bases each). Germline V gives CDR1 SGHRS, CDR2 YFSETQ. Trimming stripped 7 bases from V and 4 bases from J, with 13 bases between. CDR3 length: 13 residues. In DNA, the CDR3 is TGCGCCAGCTCTGCCGGGACCGCAGATACGCAGTATTTT. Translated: CASSAGTADTQYF.

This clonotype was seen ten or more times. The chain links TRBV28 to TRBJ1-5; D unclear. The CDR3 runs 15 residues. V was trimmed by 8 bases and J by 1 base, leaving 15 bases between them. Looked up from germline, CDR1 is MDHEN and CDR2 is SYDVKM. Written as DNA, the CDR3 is TGTGCCAGCGGAGGAGGGTATTCGAGCAATCAGCCCCAGCATTTT. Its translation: CASGGGYSSNQPQHF.

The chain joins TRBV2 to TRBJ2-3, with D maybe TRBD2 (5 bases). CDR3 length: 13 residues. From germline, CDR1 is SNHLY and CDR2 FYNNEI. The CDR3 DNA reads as TGTGCTAGTGCGGGCGGTACGTCAGATACGCAGTATTTT. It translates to CASAGGTSDTQYF.